A selection of T cell receptor beta chains follows, all from one sample in a study of OX40 agonist ivuxolimab in advanced cancers. Produced via immunoSEQ multiplex PCR; TCRdb's table is partial and in-frame only. The sample includes under 60,000 clones, roughly 86% seen only once; the top ten take 11%. The sample here was CD4+ or CD8+ T cells sorted from blood, taken in a trial of the OX40 agonist ivuxolimab. These receptors all come from an adult with an advanced solid tumor such as melanoma, head and neck, liver or kidney cancer. The CDR3 runs from the conserved cysteine through the conserved F or W. The D gene is left open where the match is weak. Some rows mark clone size as missing; the rest say once, few, many or name a class of expanded clone.

TGTGCCAGCGGAGGGGGGCAATATGGCTACACCTTC | CASGGGQYGYTF | NA | TRBJ1-2 | TRBV2 | NA
TGTGCCAGCAGTGATTCCCGGGACAGGGGCTTCGGGGAGCAGTTCTTC | CASSDSRDRGFGEQFF | NA | TRBJ2-1 | TRBV6-1 | TRBD1
TGCGCCAGCAGTCAATCGAGAGAGCTAGCTCCCTACTTCGAGCAGTACTTC | CASSQSRELAPYFEQYF | NA | TRBJ2-7 | TRBV23-1 | NA
TGTGCCAGCAGTAGCGGGACAGGGTATTCACCCCTCCACTTT | CASSSGTGYSPLHF | NA | TRBJ1-6 | TRBV28 | TRBD1
TGCGCCAGCAGCCTAAGGGGGGGATACTACAATGAGCAGTTCTTC | CASSLRGGYYNEQFF | NA | TRBJ2-1 | TRBV4-3 | NA
TGTGCCAGCAGTTTAGGCTGGACAGGGACCTACGAGCAGTACTTC | CASSLGWTGTYEQYF | NA | TRBJ2-7 | TRBV28 | TRBD1
TGTGCCAGCAGTTTAAGTGCCGGAGCATACGAGCAGTACTTC | CASSLSAGAYEQYF | NA | TRBJ2-7 | TRBV28 | NA
TGTGCCAGCAGCCGGACTGGCGGGGGGGCCGATGAGCAGTTCTTC | CASSRTGGGADEQFF | NA | TRBJ2-1 | TRBV11-2 | TRBD2
TGCGCCAGCAGCGCCCCCTGGGACAGCGGCTACGAGCAGTACTTC | CASSAPWDSGYEQYF | NA | TRBJ2-7 | TRBV5-1 | TRBD1
TGTGCCAGTAGTACCTGGGGGGCACACGCTCAGCCCCAGCATTTT | CASSTWGAHAQPQHF | NA | TRBJ1-5 | TRBV19 | NA
TGTGCCAGCAGTGATGGACTGACCTATAGCAATCAGCCCCAGCATTTT | CASSDGLTYSNQPQHF | NA | TRBJ1-5 | TRBV27 | NA
TGTGCCAGCACTTTGGCGGGGAACACTGAAGCTTTCTTT | CASTLAGNTEAFF | NA | TRBJ1-1 | TRBV7-9 | NA
TGCGCCAGCAGCTCTACCGGGACAGGGGGCCACGAGCAGTACTTC | CASSSTGTGGHEQYF | NA | TRBJ2-7 | TRBV5-1 | TRBD1
TGTGCCAGCAGCCAGGGACTAGCGGGAGGATCCTACAATGAGCAGTTCTTC | CASSQGLAGGSYNEQFF | NA | TRBJ2-1 | TRBV7-2 | TRBD2
TGTGCCAGCAGCTTAGCTTGGGTCGGGACTAGCGGGGGCTCCTACAATGAGCAGTTCTTC | CASSLAWVGTSGGSYNEQFF | many | TRBJ2-1 | TRBV7-2 | TRBD2
TGCGCCAGCAGCCCGACGGCGGCTAGCGGGAGGCCAGGGGGGGAGCTGTTTTTT | CASSPTAASGRPGGELFF | NA | TRBJ2-2 | TRBV4-1 | TRBD2
TGTGCCAGCCGACCCCGGGGGAGTTCTAACTATGGCTACACCTTC | CASRPRGSSNYGYTF | NA | TRBJ1-2 | TRBV27 | NA
TGCGCCAGCAGCTCACGGACAGGGGCCGGCGAGCAGTACTTC | CASSSRTGAGEQYF | NA | TRBJ2-7 | TRBV5-1 | TRBD1
TGTGCCAGCAGCGCGGGGGTCTCCACAGATACGCAGTATTTT | CASSAGVSTDTQYF | once | TRBJ2-3 | TRBV9 | NA
TGTGCCAGCAGTTTATTGCACAGGGGGCCGTACGAGCAGTACTTC | CASSLLHRGPYEQYF | NA | TRBJ2-7 | TRBV27 | TRBD1
TGTGCCAGCAGCGGACAGTCTTATCCTGGGGCCAACGTCCTGACTTTC | CASSGQSYPGANVLTF | NA | TRBJ2-6 | TRBV9 | NA
TGTGCCAGCAGCTTGCGATATGGGACCCAGTACTTC | CASSLRYGTQYF | NA | TRBJ2-5 | TRBV28 | NA
TGTGCCAGCAGTTCTTCCACCCTCACAGATACGCAGTATTTT | CASSSSTLTDTQYF | NA | TRBJ2-3 | TRBV27 | NA
TGTGCCATCAGCGATAGCTGGGAGACCCAGTACTTC | CAISDSWETQYF | NA | TRBJ2-5 | TRBV10-3 | NA
TGTGCCAGCAGCTTGGGACTAGCGGTATCGGATACGCAGTATTTT | CASSLGLAVSDTQYF | NA | TRBJ2-3 | TRBV5-8 | TRBD2
TGTGCCAGCGGGGGGGTCGAGGGACTGGGCGAGCAGTACTTC | CASGGVEGLGEQYF | NA | TRBJ2-7 | TRBV6-1 | TRBD2
TGTGCCAGCAGTTATTCCTTGACGAGCACAGATACGCAGTATTTT | CASSYSLTSTDTQYF | NA | TRBJ2-3 | TRBV6-6 | NA
TGTGCCAGCAGTCCAACTAGCGGGAGTTTGTACGAGCAGTACTTC | CASSPTSGSLYEQYF | NA | TRBJ2-7 | TRBV27 | TRBD2
TGCGCCAGCAGCCAGTTTCTAGCGGGCCAAGAGACCCAGTACTTC | CASSQFLAGQETQYF | once | TRBJ2-5 | TRBV4-3 | TRBD2
TGTGCCAGTCAGCCGCGGGATGACCCCTACAATGAGCAGTTCTTC | CASQPRDDPYNEQFF | once | TRBJ2-1 | TRBV7-9 | NA
TGTGCCAGCAGTTTATCCGGGCGGACAGGGTGGTTCACAGATACGCAGTATTTT | CASSLSGRTGWFTDTQYF | NA | TRBJ2-3 | TRBV27 | TRBD1
TGTGCCAGCTCCAGTAGGGCCAGAAACGAGCAGTACTTC | CASSSRARNEQYF | once | TRBJ2-7 | TRBV5-5 | NA
TGTGCCAGCAGCTTAGGAGCGGCCCGACTAACAGATACGCAGTATTTT | CASSLGAARLTDTQYF | NA | TRBJ2-3 | TRBV7-2 | NA
TGTGCCAGCAGTAGATCCTACGAGCAGTACTTC | CASSRSYEQYF | NA | TRBJ2-7 | TRBV10-3 | NA
TGTGCCAGCAGTGAACAGATAACCTACGAGCAGTACTTC | CASSEQITYEQYF | NA | TRBJ2-7 | TRBV6-1 | NA
TGTGCCAGCGGAGGGAATGAGCAGTTCTTC | CASGGNEQFF | NA | TRBJ2-1 | TRBV6-1 | NA
TGTGCCATCAGTGAAAAATGGAACACTGAAGCTTTCTTT | CAISEKWNTEAFF | NA | TRBJ1-1 | TRBV10-3 | NA
TGTGCCAGCAGCCGTCGGACTAGCGGGAGCTACGAGCAGTACTTC | CASSRRTSGSYEQYF | once | TRBJ2-7 | TRBV5-5 | TRBD2
TGTGCCAGCAGTCCATATGGCACTGAAGCTTTCTTT | CASSPYGTEAFF | NA | TRBJ1-1 | TRBV27 | NA
TGTGCCAGCAGTTCCTCGGTCGCTCAGCCCCAGCATTTT | CASSSSVAQPQHF | NA | TRBJ1-5 | TRBV6-5 | NA
TGTGCCAGCAGTGAGGGGCCCTACAATGAGCAGTTCTTC | CASSEGPYNEQFF | NA | TRBJ2-1 | TRBV7-8 | NA
TGCGCCAGCAGCTTGGAGGGAGGGAGCAATCAGCCCCAGCATTTT | CASSLEGGSNQPQHF | NA | TRBJ1-5 | TRBV5-1 | NA
TGTGCCAGCAGCCCCGCTCGGACAGTACGCGCTAACTATGGCTACACCTTC | CASSPARTVRANYGYTF | once | TRBJ1-2 | TRBV9 | NA
TGTGCCAGCAGCTTAGTTTCCCTAGCGGGAGAAGAGACCCAGTACTTC | CASSLVSLAGEETQYF | NA | TRBJ2-5 | TRBV7-8 | TRBD2
TGTGCCAGCAGCACACGACAGGGGGCAGATACGCAGTATTTT | CASSTRQGADTQYF | NA | TRBJ2-3 | TRBV5-8 | TRBD1
TGTGCCATCAGTGAGTTGGGTAGCGGGAGCTCCTACAATGAGCAGTTCTTC | CAISELGSGSSYNEQFF | NA | TRBJ2-1 | TRBV10-3 | TRBD2
TGTGCCAGCAGTGAAGAAGGGGCGTTCTCCTACGAGCAGTACTTC | CASSEEGAFSYEQYF | NA | TRBJ2-7 | TRBV6-1 | NA
TGTGCCAGCAGTTCGGACGGGACGGGTCAGCCCCAGCATTTT | CASSSDGTGQPQHF | few | TRBJ1-5 | TRBV5-4 | NA
TGTGCCAGCAGCGTAGGAGGGGAGCTGTTTTTT | CASSVGGELFF | NA | TRBJ2-2 | TRBV9 | NA
TGTGCCACCACCCCTGGGCGGGGGTACACCTACGAGCAGTACTTC | CATTPGRGYTYEQYF | NA | TRBJ2-7 | TRBV19 | TRBD2
TGCGCCAGCAGCTCCTATAGTGGGGGGCTCCAAGAGACCCAGTACTTC | CASSSYSGGLQETQYF | few | TRBJ2-5 | TRBV5-1 | NA
TGTGCCAGCAGCCAAGTCCTCCGCTCCTACAATGAGCAGTTCTTC | CASSQVLRSYNEQFF | once | TRBJ2-1 | TRBV4-2 | NA
TGCGCCAGCAGCCCTAAACTGGGTGGTTATTACGAGACCCAGTACTTC | CASSPKLGGYYETQYF | NA | TRBJ2-5 | TRBV4-3 | NA
TGTGCCAGCAGCGGAGCCGGGACAGGGACGGGTAAGAGCTCCTACGAGCAGTACTTC | CASSGAGTGTGKSSYEQYF | NA | TRBJ2-7 | TRBV7-9 | TRBD1
TGTGCCAGCAGGTACGGGGGTGGCTACACCTTC | CASRYGGGYTF | NA | TRBJ1-2 | TRBV6-5 | NA
TGCGCCAGCAGCCCCCAGAGCGGGAGGGCAGATACGCAGTATTTT | CASSPQSGRADTQYF | few | TRBJ2-3 | TRBV4-1 | TRBD2
TGTGCCAGCAGCCGGACCCCAGGGGGCTTCCCAGATACGCAGTATTTT | CASSRTPGGFPDTQYF | NA | TRBJ2-3 | TRBV7-2 | TRBD1
TGTGCCAGCAGGGACAGGGGGTCGATGAACACTGAAGCTTTCTTT | CASRDRGSMNTEAFF | NA | TRBJ1-1 | TRBV5-4 | TRBD1
TGTGCCAGCAGCTTATCTAGCGGGACCCACACAGATACGCAGTATTTT | CASSLSSGTHTDTQYF | NA | TRBJ2-3 | TRBV7-9 | TRBD2
TGTGCCAGCAGCACTCCGGGACAGGGCCCGCCGGCCCAGTACTTC | CASSTPGQGPPAQYF | NA | TRBJ2-5 | TRBV21-1 | NA